The 18 T cell receptor beta chains below all came from one sample that was sequenced in a study of response to subunit inactivated influenza vaccine (dated by TCRdb to 2016 to 2019). Receptor libraries were prepared by RT-PCR. Sequencer: Illumina HiSeq 2500. TCRdb reworked the public reads: Q25 trimming with fastp, MiXCR clone assembly, productive beta chains retained. One record per CDR3 amino acid sequence lists the most common genes and DNA. For this sample there are a few hundred thousand distinct CDR3 sequences; approximately 23% appear just once. Around 10% of the sample is held by the ten biggest clonotypes. The material was PBMCs from blood, obtained less than 22 months after vaccination. These receptors were collected from a man aged 50 to 75 who received an inactivated influenza vaccine. Donor details come from another sample of the same person, matched by shared clones.

The DNA of the CDR3 is TGTGCCAGCAGCTCCATCGTCAACACGGGGGTCTATGGCTACACCTTC. Amino acid sequence: CASSSIVNTGVYGYTF. The rearrangement links TRBV6-1 to TRBJ1-2, with a possible D match to TRBD1 (5 bases). The V end was cut by 6 bases, the J end by 4 bases, with 21 bases between. This CDR3 has 16 residues. CDR1 and CDR2 from the germline V gene are MNHNS and SASEGT.

The chain links TRBV5-1 to TRBJ1-4; 8 nucleotides match TRBD1. This CDR3 is built from 14 residues. V lost 3 bases, J lost 7 bases, and 5 bases stayed unmatched. The germline gives CDR1 SGHRS, CDR2 YFSETQ. The CDR3 reads CASSSAGGGEKLFF. The CDR3, as DNA: TGCGCCAGCAGCTCTGCAGGGGGCGGTGAAAAACTGTTTTTT. Drawing the rest from reference TRBV5-1 and TRBJ1-4, the complete variable domain is KAGVTQTPRYLIKTRGQQVTLSCSPISGHRSVSWYQQTPGQGLQFLFEYFSETQRNKGNFPGRFSGRQFSNSRSEMNVSTLELGDSALYLCASSSAGGGEKLFFGSGTQLSVL.

This clonotype was found a few times. J is TRBJ2-6 and V is TRBV29-1; the match to TRBD1 covers 7 bases. Germline V gives CDR1 SQVTM, CDR2 ANQGSEA. CDR3 length: 16 residues. V lost 6 bases, J lost 0 bases, and 8 bases stayed unmatched. Written as DNA, the CDR3 is TGCAGCGTCCGCATGACAGGGTCCTCTGGGGCCAACGTCCTGACTTTC. Translation: CSVRMTGSSGANVLTF.

On this clonotype: This likely comes from a read error, as the CDR3 has no conserved phenylalanine or tryptophan at its end. V usage is TRBV10-3 and J usage is TRBJ1-1, with D hard to call. Germline CDR1 reads ENHRY; CDR2 reads SYGVKD. V was shortened by 0 bases and J by 2 bases, with 4 bases between the two germline ends. This CDR3 is built from 13 residues. CDR3 loop: CAISESANTEAFI. The CDR3 region has the DNA TGTGCCATCAGTGAGTCTGCCAACACTGAAGCTTTCATT.

In its sample, this clonotype ranks as medium-sized. The rearrangement joins TRBV7-8 to TRBJ1-5; perhaps TRBD1 as D (5 bases). This CDR3 is 15 amino acids long. Per the germline V gene, CDR1 is SGHVS and CDR2 is FQNEAQ. V lost 5 bases to trimming and J lost 0 bases, with 11 bases between them. This CDR3 reads CASSPGSGSNQPQHF. CDR3 nucleotides: TGTGCCAGCAGCCCAGGGTCAGGTAGCAATCAGCCCCAGCATTTT. Drawing the rest from reference TRBV7-8 and TRBJ1-5, the complete variable domain is GAGVSQSPRYKVAKRGQDVALRCDPISGHVSLFWYQQALGQGPEFLTYFQNEAQLDKSGLPSDRFFAERPEGSVSTLKIQRTQQEDSAVYLCASSPGSGSNQPQHFGDGTRLSIL.

The CDR3 is CASSLNAGGSAYEQYF. CDR3 coding DNA: TGCGCCAGCAGCTTGAATGCAGGCGGCTCGGCCTACGAGCAGTACTTC. The chain employs TRBV5-1 and TRBJ2-7; D is undetermined. V was clipped by 1 base and J by 2 bases, with 16 bases between them. This CDR3 region has 16 residues. From germline, CDR1 is SGHRS and CDR2 YFSETQ.

The sample holds a few counts of this clonotype. The rearrangement uses TRBV30 and TRBJ2-1; perhaps TRBD1 as D (5 bases). Germline V gene data show CDR1 as GTSNPN and CDR2 as SVGIG (reference sequence). The CDR3 sequence is 15 residues long. Deletions cut 2 bases from V and 0 bases from J, with 11 bases between. The CDR3 coding sequence is TGTGCCTGGAGTCTCACAGGCCTCTCCTACAATGAGCAGTTCTTC. This gives the protein CAWSLTGLSYNEQFF.

This clonotype was observed many times. This rearrangement joins TRBV28 to TRBJ1-2, with D uncertain. The CDR3 is 11 amino acids. CDR1 and CDR2 from the germline V gene are MDHEN and SYDVKM. V was trimmed by 10 bases and J by 4 bases, leaving 10 bases between them. The CDR3 nucleotides read TGTGCCACCCGCGGTCTCTATGGCTACACCTTC. Translated: CATRGLYGYTF.

The chain recombines TRBV5-1 with TRBJ1-3; D perhaps matches TRBD1 (5 bases). V lost 2 bases and J 4 bases, leaving 16 bases between the germline ends. Germline V gene sequence: CDR1 SGHRS, CDR2 YFSETQ. The CDR3 consists of 16 residues. The CDR3 DNA reads TGCGCCAGCAGCTTAGATACAGGTCTAAAAGGAAACACCATATATTTT. Its protein is CASSLDTGLKGNTIYF.

The gene calls are TRBV7-2 and TRBJ1-2, with D perhaps matching TRBD1 (6 bases). Per germline, CDR1 SGHTA and CDR2 FQGNSA. The V gene lost 5 bases and the J gene lost 2 bases, with 12 bases spanning the gap. The CDR3 totals 14 residues. DNA of the CDR3: TGTGCCAGCAGCCCAGGGGTTACCAACTATGGCTACACCTTC. Its protein product is CASSPGVTNYGYTF.

This clonotype showed up just a few times. The chain employs TRBV6-5 and TRBJ1-4; possible D gene TRBD1, 5 bases. With 0 bases removed from V and 5 bases from J, the gap between germline ends came to 13 bases. The CDR3 length is 16 residues. Germline CDR1 reads MNHEY; CDR2 reads SVGAGI. The CDR3 spells CASSYSFRGANEKLFF. The CDR3 region has the DNA TGTGCCAGCAGTTACTCTTTCCGAGGGGCGAATGAAAAACTGTTTTTT.

This clonotype was seen a handful of times. J is TRBJ1-1 and V is TRBV20-1; perhaps TRBD1 as D (5 bases). V was clipped by 3 bases and J by 5 bases, with 13 bases between them. Germline V gene sequence: CDR1 DFQATT, CDR2 SNEGSKA (reference sequence). There are 13 residues in the CDR3. CDR3 bases: TGCAGTGCTAGTCAGGGTTTGGAAACTGAAGCTTTCTTT. Translating it yields CSASQGLETEAFF.

This clonotype was observed a few times. V and J are TRBV16 and TRBJ1-5, with a possible D match to TRBD1 (5 bases). CDR3 length: 15 amino acids. V lost 2 bases, J lost 6 bases, and 14 bases lay in between. In germline, CDR1 is KGHSY, CDR2 FQNENV. In DNA form, the CDR3 reads TGTGCCAGCAGCCAAGCACGCGGGGGACTTCAGCCCCAGCATTTT. Protein sequence: CASSQARGGLQPQHF.

This clonotype came up a few times. This sequence joins TRBV19 and TRBJ2-7, with D unclear. Germline assignment: CDR1 LNHDA and CDR2 SQIVND (reference sequence). Trimming removed 2 bases at V and 7 bases at J, with 12 bases between. The CDR3 is made up of 13 amino acids. The CDR3 nucleotides are TGTGCCAGTAGTATAACCCTAGTCCGGGAGCAGTACTTC. Translated, it gives CASSITLVREQYF.

This chain links TRBV4-1 with TRBJ1-2, with 7 bases identical to TRBD1. Looked up from germline, CDR1 is MGHRA and CDR2 is YSYEKL. Germline trimming cut 3 bases from V and 6 bases from J; bases unmatched to any gene: 10. This CDR3 comprises 15 residues. CDR3 amino acids: CASSQPLDRKNGYTF. CDR3 nucleotides: TGCGCCAGCAGCCAGCCCCTGGACAGGAAAAATGGCTACACCTTC.

This clonotype was seen at least ten times. The chain links TRBV4-3 to TRBJ1-2, with D perhaps TRBD1 (6 bases). Trimming took 1 base from V and 6 from J, leaving 24 bases between them. Germline V gene data show CDR1 as LGHNA and CDR2 as YSLEER. The CDR3 runs 18 residues. This CDR3 reads CASSQVFIATGRRDGYTF. In nucleotides, the CDR3 is TGCGCCAGCAGCCAAGTATTTATCGCGACAGGCCGGAGGGATGGCTACACCTTC.

The rearrangement links TRBV27 to TRBJ2-7; no firm D call. The CDR3 contains 12 residues. Between the trimmed V and J ends, which lost 3 bases and 7 bases, there was a span of 10 bases. Germline CDR1 and CDR2: MNHEY and SMNVEV (reference sequence). The CDR3 loop is CASSFTGSEQYF. The CDR3 region has the DNA TGTGCCAGCAGTTTTACCGGGTCTGAGCAGTACTTC.

This clonotype has a handful of counts. The CDR3 sequence is CASSSRQASYGYTF. CDR3 coding DNA: TGTGCCAGCAGTTCTCGACAGGCGAGCTATGGCTACACCTTC. This chain uses TRBV6-2 or TRBV6-3 with TRBJ1-2; a weak D match, TRBD1 (6 bases). V dropped 4 bases and J dropped 4 bases, with 13 bases sitting between them. In germline, CDR1 is MNHEY, CDR2 SVGEGT. This CDR3 has 14 residues.